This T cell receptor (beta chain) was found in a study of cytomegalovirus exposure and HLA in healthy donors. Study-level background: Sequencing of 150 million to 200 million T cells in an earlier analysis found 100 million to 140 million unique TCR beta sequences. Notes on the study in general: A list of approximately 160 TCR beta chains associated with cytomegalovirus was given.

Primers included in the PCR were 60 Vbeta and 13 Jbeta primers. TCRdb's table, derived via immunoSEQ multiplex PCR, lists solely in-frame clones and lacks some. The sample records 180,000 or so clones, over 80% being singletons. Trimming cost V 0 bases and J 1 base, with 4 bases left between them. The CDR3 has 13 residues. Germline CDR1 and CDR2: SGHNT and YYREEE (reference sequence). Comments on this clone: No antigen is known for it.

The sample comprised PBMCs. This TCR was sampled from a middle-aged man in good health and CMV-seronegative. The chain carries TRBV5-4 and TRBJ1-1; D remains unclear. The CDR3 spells CASSLGGNTEAFF. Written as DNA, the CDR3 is TGTGCCAGCAGCTTGGGAGGGAACACTGAAGCTTTCTTT.